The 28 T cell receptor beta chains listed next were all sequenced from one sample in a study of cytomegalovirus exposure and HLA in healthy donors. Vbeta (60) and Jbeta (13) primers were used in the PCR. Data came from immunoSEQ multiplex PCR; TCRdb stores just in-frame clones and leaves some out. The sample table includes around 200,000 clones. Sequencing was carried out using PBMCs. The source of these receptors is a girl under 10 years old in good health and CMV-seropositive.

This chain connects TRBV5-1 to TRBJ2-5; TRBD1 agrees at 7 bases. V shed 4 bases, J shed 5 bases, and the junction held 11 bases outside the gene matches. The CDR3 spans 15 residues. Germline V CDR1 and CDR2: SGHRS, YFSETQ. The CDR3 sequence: CASSTLTGPEETQYF. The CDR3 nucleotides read TGCGCCAGCAGCACCCTGACAGGGCCAGAGGAGACCCAGTACTTC.

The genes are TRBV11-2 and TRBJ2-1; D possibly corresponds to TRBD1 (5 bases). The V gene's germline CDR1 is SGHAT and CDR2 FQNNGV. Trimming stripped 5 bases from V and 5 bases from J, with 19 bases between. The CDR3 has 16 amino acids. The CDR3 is CASSPTMSQVHNEQFF. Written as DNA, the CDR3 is TGTGCCAGCAGCCCAACGATGTCACAGGTCCACAATGAGCAGTTCTTC.

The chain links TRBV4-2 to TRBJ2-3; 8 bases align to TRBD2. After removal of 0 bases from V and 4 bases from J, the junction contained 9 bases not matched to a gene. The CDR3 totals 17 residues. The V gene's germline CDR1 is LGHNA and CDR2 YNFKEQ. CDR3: CASSQEREGRVADTQYF. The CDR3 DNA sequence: TGTGCCAGCAGCCAAGAACGGGAGGGGCGCGTAGCAGATACGCAGTATTTT.

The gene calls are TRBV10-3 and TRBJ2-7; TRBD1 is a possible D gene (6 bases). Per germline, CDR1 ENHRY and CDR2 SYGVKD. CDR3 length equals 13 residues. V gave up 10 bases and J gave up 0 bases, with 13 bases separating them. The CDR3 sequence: CATRTETSYEQYF. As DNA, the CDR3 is TGTGCCACTCGGACAGAGACCTCCTACGAGCAGTACTTC.

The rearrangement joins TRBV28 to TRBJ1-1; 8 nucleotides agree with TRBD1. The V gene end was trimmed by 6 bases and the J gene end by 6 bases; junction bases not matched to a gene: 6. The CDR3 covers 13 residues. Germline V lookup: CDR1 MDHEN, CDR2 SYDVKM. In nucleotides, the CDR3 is TGTGCCAGCAGCTGGACAGGGACGGCTGAAGCTTTCTTT. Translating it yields CASSWTGTAEAFF.

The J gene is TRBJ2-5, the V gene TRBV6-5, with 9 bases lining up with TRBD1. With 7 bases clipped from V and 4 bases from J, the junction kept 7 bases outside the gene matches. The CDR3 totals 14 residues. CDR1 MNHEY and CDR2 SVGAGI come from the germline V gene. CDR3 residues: CASTDRGGLETQYF. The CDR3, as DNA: TGTGCCAGCACGGACAGGGGAGGTTTAGAGACCCAGTACTTC.

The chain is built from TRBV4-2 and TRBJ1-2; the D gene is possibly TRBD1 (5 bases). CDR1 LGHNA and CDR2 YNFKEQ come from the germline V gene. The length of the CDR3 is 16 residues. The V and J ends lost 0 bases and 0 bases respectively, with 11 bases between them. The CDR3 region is CASSQDLKGTNYGYTF. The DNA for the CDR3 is TGTGCCAGCAGCCAAGATCTGAAGGGGACTAACTATGGCTACACCTTC.

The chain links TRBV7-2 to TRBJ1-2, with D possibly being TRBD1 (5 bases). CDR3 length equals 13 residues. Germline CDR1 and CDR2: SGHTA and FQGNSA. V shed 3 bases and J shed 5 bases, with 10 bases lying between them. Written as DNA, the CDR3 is TGTGCCAGCAGCTTCCCTTCAGGGTATGGCTACACCTTC. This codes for CASSFPSGYGYTF.

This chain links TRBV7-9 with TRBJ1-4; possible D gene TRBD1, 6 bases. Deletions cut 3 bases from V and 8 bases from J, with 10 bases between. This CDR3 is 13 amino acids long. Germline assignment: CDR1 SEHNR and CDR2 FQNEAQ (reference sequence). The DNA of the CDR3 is TGTGCCAGCAGCTTGTACAGGGAAGAAAAACTGTTTTTT. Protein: CASSLYREEKLFF.

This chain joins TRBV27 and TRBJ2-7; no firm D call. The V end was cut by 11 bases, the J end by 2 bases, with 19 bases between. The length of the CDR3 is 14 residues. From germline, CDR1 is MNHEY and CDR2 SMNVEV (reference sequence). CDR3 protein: CASGPGRNAYEQYF. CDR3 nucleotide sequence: TGTGCCTCTGGTCCAGGAAGGAACGCCTACGAGCAGTACTTC.

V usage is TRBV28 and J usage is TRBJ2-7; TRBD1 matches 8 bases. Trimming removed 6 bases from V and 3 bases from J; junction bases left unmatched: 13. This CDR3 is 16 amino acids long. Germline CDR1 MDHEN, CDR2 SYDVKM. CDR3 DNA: TGTGCCAGCAGGTCAGGGGGCCTAAATCCAAGCTACGAGCAGTACTTC. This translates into CASRSGGLNPSYEQYF. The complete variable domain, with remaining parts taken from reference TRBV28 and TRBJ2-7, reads DVKVTQSSRYLVKRTGEKVFLECVQDMDHENMFWYRQDPGLGLRLIYFSYDVKMKEKGDIPEGYSVSREKKERFSLILESASTNQTSMYLCASRSGGLNPSYEQYFGPGTRLTVT.

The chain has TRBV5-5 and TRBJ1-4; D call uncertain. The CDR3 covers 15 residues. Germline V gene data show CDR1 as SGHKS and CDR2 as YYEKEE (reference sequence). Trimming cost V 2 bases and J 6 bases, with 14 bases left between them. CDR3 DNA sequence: TGTGCCAGCAGCTTCACGGGGAGAGTGGATGAAAAACTGTTTTTT. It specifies CASSFTGRVDEKLFF.

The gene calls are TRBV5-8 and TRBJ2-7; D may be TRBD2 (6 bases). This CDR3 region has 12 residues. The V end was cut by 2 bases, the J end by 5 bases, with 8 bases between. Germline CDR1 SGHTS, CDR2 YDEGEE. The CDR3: CASSFRGDEQYF. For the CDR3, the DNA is TGTGCCAGCAGCTTCCGCGGGGACGAGCAGTACTTC.

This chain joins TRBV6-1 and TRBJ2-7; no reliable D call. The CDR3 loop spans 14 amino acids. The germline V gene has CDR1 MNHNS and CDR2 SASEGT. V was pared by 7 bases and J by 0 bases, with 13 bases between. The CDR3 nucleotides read TGTGCCAGCACCCTCGCGGAGAGCTCCTACGAGCAGTACTTC. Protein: CASTLAESSYEQYF.

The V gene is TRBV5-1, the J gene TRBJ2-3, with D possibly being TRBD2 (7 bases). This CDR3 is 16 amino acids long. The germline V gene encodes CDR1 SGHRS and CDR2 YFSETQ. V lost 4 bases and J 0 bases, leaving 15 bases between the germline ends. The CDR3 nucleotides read TGCGCCAGCAGCCCCGCGAGCGGGACAAGCACAGATACGCAGTATTTT. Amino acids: CASSPASGTSTDTQYF.

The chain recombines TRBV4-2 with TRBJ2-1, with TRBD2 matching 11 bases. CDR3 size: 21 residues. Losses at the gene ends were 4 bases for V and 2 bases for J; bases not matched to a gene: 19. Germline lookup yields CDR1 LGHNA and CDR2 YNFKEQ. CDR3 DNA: TGTGCCAGCAGCCCCCATCCGGGACTAGCGGAAACTCATCACACCTACAATGAGCAGTTCTTC. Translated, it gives CASSPHPGLAETHHTYNEQFF.

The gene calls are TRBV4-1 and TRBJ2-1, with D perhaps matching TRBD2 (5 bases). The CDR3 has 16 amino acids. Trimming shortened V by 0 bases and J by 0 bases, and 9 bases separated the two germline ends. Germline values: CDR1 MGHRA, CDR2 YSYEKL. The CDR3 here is CASSQDRGDSYNEQFF. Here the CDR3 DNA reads TGCGCCAGCAGCCAAGATCGGGGAGACTCCTACAATGAGCAGTTCTTC.

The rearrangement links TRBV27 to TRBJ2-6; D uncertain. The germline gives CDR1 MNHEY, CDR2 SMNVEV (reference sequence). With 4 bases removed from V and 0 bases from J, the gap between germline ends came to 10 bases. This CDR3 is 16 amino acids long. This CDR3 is CASSWWRNSGANVLTF. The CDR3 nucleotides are TGTGCCAGCAGTTGGTGGCGGAACTCTGGGGCCAACGTCCTGACTTTC.

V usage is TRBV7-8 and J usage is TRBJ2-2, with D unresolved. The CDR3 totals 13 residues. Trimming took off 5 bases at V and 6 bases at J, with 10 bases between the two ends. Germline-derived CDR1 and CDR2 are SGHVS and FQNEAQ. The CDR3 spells CASSLIVSGELFF. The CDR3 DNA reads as TGTGCCAGCAGCCTGATAGTCTCCGGGGAGCTGTTTTTT.

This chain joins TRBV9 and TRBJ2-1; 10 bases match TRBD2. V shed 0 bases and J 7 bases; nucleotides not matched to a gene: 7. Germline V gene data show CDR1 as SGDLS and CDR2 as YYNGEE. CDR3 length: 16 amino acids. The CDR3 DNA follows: TGTGCCAGCAGCGTAGCCCCCTCTAGCGGGAGAAATGAGCAGTTCTTC. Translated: CASSVAPSSGRNEQFF.

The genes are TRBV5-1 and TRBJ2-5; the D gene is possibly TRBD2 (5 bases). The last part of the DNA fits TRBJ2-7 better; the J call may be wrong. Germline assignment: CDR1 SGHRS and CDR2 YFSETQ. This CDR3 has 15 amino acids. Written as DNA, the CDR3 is TGCGCCAGCAGCTTGGATCGGGGTTTGGATTACGAGCAGTACTTC. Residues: CASSLDRGLDYEQYF.

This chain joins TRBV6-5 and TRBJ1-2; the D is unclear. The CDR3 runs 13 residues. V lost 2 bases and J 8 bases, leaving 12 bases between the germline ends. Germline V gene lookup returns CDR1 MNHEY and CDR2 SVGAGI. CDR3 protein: CASSYSQSMGYTF. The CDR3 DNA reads TGTGCCAGCAGTTACAGTCAGTCAATGGGCTACACCTTC.

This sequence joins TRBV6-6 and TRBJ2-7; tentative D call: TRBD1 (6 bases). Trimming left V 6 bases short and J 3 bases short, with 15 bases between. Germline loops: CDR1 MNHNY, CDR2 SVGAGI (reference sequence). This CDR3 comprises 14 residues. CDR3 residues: CASSSDGQIYEQYF. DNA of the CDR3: TGTGCCAGCAGCTCAGACGGACAGATCTACGAGCAGTACTTC.

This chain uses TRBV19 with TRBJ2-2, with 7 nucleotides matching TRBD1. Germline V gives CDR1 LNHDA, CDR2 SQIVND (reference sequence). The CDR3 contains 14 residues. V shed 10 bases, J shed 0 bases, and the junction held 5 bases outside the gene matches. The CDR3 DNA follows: TGTGCCATTCCGACAGGGACGAACACCGGGGAGCTGTTTTTT. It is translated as CAIPTGTNTGELFF. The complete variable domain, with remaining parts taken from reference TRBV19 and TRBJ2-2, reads DGGITQSPKYLFRKEGQNVTLSCEQNLNHDAMYWYRQDPGQGLRLIYYSQIVNDFQKGDIAEGYSVSREKKESFPLTVTSAQKNPTAFYLCAIPTGTNTGELFFGEGSRLTVL.

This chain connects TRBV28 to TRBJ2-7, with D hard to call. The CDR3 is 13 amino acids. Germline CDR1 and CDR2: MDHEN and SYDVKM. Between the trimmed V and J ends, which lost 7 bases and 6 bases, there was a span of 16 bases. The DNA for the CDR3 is TGTGCCAGCACCGGGTCCTACTCCGGCGAGCAGTACTTC. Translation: CASTGSYSGEQYF. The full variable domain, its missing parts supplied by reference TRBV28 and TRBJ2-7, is DVKVTQSSRYLVKRTGEKVFLECVQDMDHENMFWYRQDPGLGLRLIYFSYDVKMKEKGDIPEGYSVSREKKERFSLILESASTNQTSMYLCASTGSYSGEQYFGPGTRLTVT.

CDR3 sequence: CASSETYTGKAYEQYF. The CDR3 DNA reads TGTGCCAGCAGTGAAACGTATACGGGGAAGGCCTACGAGCAGTACTTC. The chain links TRBV2 to TRBJ2-5; D is possibly TRBD2 (5 bases). The DNA end is a closer match to TRBJ2-7, so the J assignment may be wrong. Germline assignment: CDR1 SNHLY and CDR2 FYNNEI. The CDR3 spans 16 residues.

The CDR3 region is CASSRTGSGDTQYF. The CDR3 region has the DNA TGTGCCAGCAGCCGGACAGGGTCGGGAGATACGCAGTATTTT. This chain links TRBV7-3 with TRBJ2-3; 8 bases map to TRBD1. Germline values: CDR1 SGHTA, CDR2 FQGTGA. This CDR3 is built from 14 residues. Trimming at V came to 5 bases and at J to 5 bases, leaving 6 bases not matched to a gene.

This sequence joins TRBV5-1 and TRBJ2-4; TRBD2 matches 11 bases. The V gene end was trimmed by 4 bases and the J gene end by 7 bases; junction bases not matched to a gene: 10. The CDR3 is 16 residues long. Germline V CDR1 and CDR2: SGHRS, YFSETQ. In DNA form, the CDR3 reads TGCGCCAGCAGCGGCGGGACTAGCGGTATCCGGAACATTCAGTACTTC. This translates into CASSGGTSGIRNIQYF.